The present entry profiles one T cell receptor beta chain with its context. The record originates from a study of T cell changes during pregnancy in multiple sclerosis. The method was immunoSEQ multiplex PCR; TCRdb's version includes in-frame clones alone and lacks a portion of them. The sample records 39,000 or so clones, 75% to 95% being singletons. The ends lost 0 bases at V and 3 bases at J; junction bases unmatched: 9. CDR1 and CDR2 (germline): MGHRA, YSYEKL. The CDR3 has 18 amino acids. The chain employs TRBV4-1 and TRBJ2-1; 9 bases agree with TRBD2. The sample in question was CD8+ T cells from peripheral blood mononuclear cells, obtained after pregnancy. This sequence was found in a female donor with multiple sclerosis, enrolled in a pregnancy study. For the CDR3, the DNA is TGCGCCAGCAGCCAAGATGGCCCGCTAGCGGGGTACTACAATGAGCAGTTCTTC. This translates into CASSQDGPLAGYYNEQFF.